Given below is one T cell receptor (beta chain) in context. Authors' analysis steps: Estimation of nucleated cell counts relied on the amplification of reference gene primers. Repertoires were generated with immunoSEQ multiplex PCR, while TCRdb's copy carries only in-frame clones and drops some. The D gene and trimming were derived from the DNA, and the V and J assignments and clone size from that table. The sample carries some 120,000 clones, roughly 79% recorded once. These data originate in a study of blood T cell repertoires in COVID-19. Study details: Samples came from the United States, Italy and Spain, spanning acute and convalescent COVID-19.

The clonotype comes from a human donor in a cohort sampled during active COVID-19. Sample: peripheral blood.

The CDR3 reads CASSGGAGTMKTQYF. CDR3 DNA: TGTGCCAGCAGCGGAGGGGCAGGGACCATGAAGACCCAGTACTTC. This chain connects TRBV7-2 to TRBJ2-5, with a tentative D call TRBD2 (6 bases). The CDR3 totals 15 residues. In germline, CDR1 is SGHTA, CDR2 FQGNSA. V was clipped by 5 bases and J by 6 bases, with 19 bases between them.